The 18 T cell receptor beta chains below come from one sample, sequenced in a study of control samples from healthy donors and cancer patients. Data came from immunoSEQ multiplex PCR; TCRdb stores just in-frame clones and leaves some out. The data show roughly 120,000 clones, more than 75% seen once. Sequencing was carried out using PBMCs. These receptors originate from a woman between 55 and 75 years old with lung cancer.

The rearrangement links TRBV7-2 to TRBJ2-1, with no clear D. The CDR3 contains 14 residues. Trimming shortened V by 4 bases and J by 6 bases, and 13 bases separated the two germline ends. Germline values: CDR1 SGHTA, CDR2 FQGNSA. The CDR3 reads CASSSRHKGNEQFF. CDR3 DNA sequence: TGTGCCAGCAGCTCGAGGCATAAGGGCAATGAGCAGTTCTTC.

The V gene is TRBV7-6, the J gene TRBJ1-3; possible D gene TRBD1, 5 bases. V was clipped by 0 bases and J by 0 bases, with 6 bases between them. The germline CDR1 and CDR2 sequences are SGHVS and FNYEAQ. CDR3 length equals 15 residues. The CDR3 DNA is TGTGCCAGCAGCTTAGCGACAGCCTCTGGAAACACCATATATTTT. This codes for CASSLATASGNTIYF.

This rearrangement joins TRBV30 to TRBJ2-1; TRBD2 matches at 8 bases. Trimming took 1 base from V and 10 from J; bases not matched to a gene: 12. The CDR3 consists of 15 residues. CDR1 GTSNPN and CDR2 SVGIG come from the germline V gene (reference sequence). The CDR3 reads CAWSEPGLEVQEQFF. CDR3 nucleotide sequence: TGTGCCTGGAGTGAACCGGGACTAGAGGTTCAGGAGCAGTTCTTC.

This sequence joins TRBV3-1 (or the pseudogene TRBV3-2) and TRBJ2-7, with 7 bases that match TRBD2. In germline, CDR1 is LGHDT, CDR2 YNNKEL (reference sequence). With V trimmed by 4 bases and J by 2 bases, 11 bases remained unmatched. The CDR3 sequence is 16 residues long. This chain's CDR3 is CASSPPNRGEAYEQYF. The CDR3 nucleotides read TGTGCCAGCAGCCCTCCGAACCGGGGGGAAGCCTACGAGCAGTACTTC.

This chain connects TRBV5-1 to TRBJ2-6; D might be TRBD1 (6 bases). The V gene lost 5 bases and the J gene lost 0 bases, with 15 bases spanning the gap. This CDR3 comprises 17 residues. The germline V gene encodes CDR1 SGHRS and CDR2 YFSETQ. Here the CDR3 reads CASRRQDGISGANVLTF. In DNA, the CDR3 is TGCGCCAGCAGGAGACAGGACGGAATCTCTGGGGCCAACGTCCTGACTTTC.

This chain joins TRBV4-2 and TRBJ2-1, with D possibly being TRBD2 (6 bases). From germline, CDR1 is LGHNA and CDR2 YNFKEQ. Trimming cost V 1 base and J 6 bases, with 16 bases left between them. The CDR3 totals 16 residues. Written as DNA, the CDR3 is TGTGCCAGCAGCCAAGTAGCCGGGCGGGACTCCAATGAGCAGTTCTTC. Amino acid sequence: CASSQVAGRDSNEQFF.

V is TRBV27 and J is TRBJ2-1; TRBD2 might be the D (6 bases). The CDR3 spans 13 residues. Germline V gives CDR1 MNHEY, CDR2 SMNVEV (reference sequence). Trimming cost V 8 bases and J 14 bases, with 22 bases left between them. CDR3 nucleotides: TGTGCCAGCCGACAGACGGGACTTCGACCAGAGTTCTTC. This translates into CASRQTGLRPEFF.

CDR3 sequence: CASTYRGGGLNQPQHF. In nucleotides, the CDR3 is TGTGCCAGTACCTACAGAGGGGGTGGTCTCAATCAGCCCCAGCATTTT. V is TRBV19 and J is TRBJ1-5; D is possibly TRBD1 (6 bases). The V end was cut by 7 bases, the J end by 3 bases, with 19 bases between. The germline V gene encodes CDR1 LNHDA and CDR2 SQIVND (reference sequence). CDR3 length equals 16 residues.

The rearrangement joins TRBV5-4 to TRBJ2-1; tentatively, D is TRBD2 (6 bases). This CDR3 spans 16 amino acids. Trimming stripped 0 bases from V and 0 bases from J, with 10 bases between. The germline CDR1 and CDR2 sequences are SGHNT and YYREEE (reference sequence). CDR3 in amino acids: CASSLGRVSSYNEQFF. CDR3 coding DNA: TGTGCCAGCAGCTTGGGGAGGGTTAGCTCCTACAATGAGCAGTTCTTC. Filled out from reference TRBV5-4 and TRBJ2-1, the complete variable domain reads ETGVTQSPTHLIKTRGQQVTLRCSSQSGHNTVSWYQQALGQGPQFIFQYYREEENGRGNFPPRFSGLQFPNYSSELNVNALELDDSALYLCASSLGRVSSYNEQFFGPGTRLTVL.

The rearrangement uses TRBV2 and TRBJ1-1; a weak D match, TRBD1 (5 bases). Germline lookup yields CDR1 SNHLY and CDR2 FYNNEI. Trimming shortened V by 8 bases and J by 2 bases, and 15 bases separated the two germline ends. CDR3 length: 14 amino acids. CDR3: CASLSGGINTEAFF. The CDR3 nucleotides are TGTGCCAGCCTGAGCGGGGGTATTAACACTGAAGCTTTCTTT.

The chain has TRBV3-1 (or the pseudogene TRBV3-2) and TRBJ1-6; D might be TRBD1 (6 bases). CDR3 size: 15 residues. V shed 1 base and J shed 8 bases, with 12 bases lying between them. The germline V gene encodes CDR1 LGHDT and CDR2 YNNKEL (reference sequence). The CDR3 sequence: CASSQGAGVDSPLHF. In DNA form, the CDR3 reads TGTGCCAGCAGCCAAGGGGCAGGGGTGGATTCACCCCTCCACTTT.

The chain is built from TRBV19 and TRBJ2-2, with D perhaps TRBD1 or TRBD2 (5 bases each). This CDR3 contains 14 residues. V dropped 1 base and J dropped 5 bases, with 8 bases sitting between them. Germline loops: CDR1 LNHDA, CDR2 SQIVND (reference sequence). The CDR3 sequence is CASSIAGATGELFF. As DNA, the CDR3 is TGTGCCAGTAGTATAGCCGGGGCTACCGGGGAGCTGTTTTTT.

The chain couples TRBV6-2 or TRBV6-3 to TRBJ1-3; 8 bases map to TRBD1. Germline lookup yields CDR1 MNHEY and CDR2 SVGEGT. V shed 5 bases and J 0 bases; nucleotides not matched to a gene: 6. This CDR3 has 16 amino acids. The chain's CDR3 is CASSIGQGSSGNTIYF. As DNA, the CDR3 is TGTGCCAGCAGTATCGGACAGGGAAGCTCTGGAAACACCATATATTTT.

The chain is built from TRBV19 and TRBJ1-2, with TRBD1 as a possible D gene (6 bases). The germline CDR1 and CDR2 sequences are LNHDA and SQIVND (reference sequence). This CDR3 region has 16 residues. V lost 5 bases, J lost 2 bases, and 18 bases lay in between. The chain's CDR3 is CASSLTYGTLNYGYTF. CDR3 DNA: TGTGCCAGTAGTTTAACATACGGGACACTGAACTATGGCTACACCTTC.

The chain couples TRBV27 to TRBJ2-1; 14 bases are a match to TRBD2. The CDR3 spans 16 residues. V shed 5 bases, J shed 11 bases, and the junction held 11 bases outside the gene matches. The germline gives CDR1 MNHEY, CDR2 SMNVEV (reference sequence). The CDR3 DNA follows: TGTGCCAGCAGTGAGTTCGGGGGACTAGCGGGGGAGCAGCAGTTCTTC. As protein: CASSEFGGLAGEQQFF.

The chain joins TRBV11-3 to TRBJ2-2; either TRBD1 or TRBD2 may fit D (5 bases each). V was trimmed by 5 bases and J by 2 bases, leaving 12 bases between them. CDR3 length equals 15 residues. Germline V lookup: CDR1 SGHNT, CDR2 YENEEA. CDR3 nucleotides: TGTGCCAGCAGCCTAGGGACGGGAAACACCGGGGAGCTGTTTTTT. Its translation: CASSLGTGNTGELFF.

The chain links TRBV27 to TRBJ1-1, with D possibly TRBD1 on 6 matching bases. The CDR3 runs 14 residues. V was pared by 5 bases and J by 2 bases, with 12 bases between. Per the germline V gene, CDR1 is MNHEY and CDR2 is SMNVEV (reference sequence). The CDR3: CASSPRGVNTEAFF. The CDR3 DNA reads as TGTGCCAGCAGTCCCAGGGGCGTTAACACTGAAGCTTTCTTT.

DNA of the CDR3: TGTGCCAGCTCACCGGGACAGGGGGCGCTGGCCGGGGAGCTGTTTTTT. This encodes CASSPGQGALAGELFF. The chain links TRBV18 to TRBJ2-2; 12 positions match TRBD1. The CDR3 length is 16 residues. Germline CDR1 and CDR2: KGHSH and LQKENI. V shed 3 bases and J 6 bases; nucleotides not matched to a gene: 5.